The next 8 T cell receptor beta chains were all read from a single sample in a study of cytomegalovirus exposure and HLA in healthy donors. Both 60 Vbeta primers and 13 Jbeta primers went into the PCR. Profiling relied on immunoSEQ multiplex PCR, and the TCRdb table lists in-frame clones only, not all of them. This table holds 140,000 to 150,000 clones, under 85% found once. What was sequenced was PBMCs. The source of these receptors is a woman between 35 and 50 years old in good health and CMV-seropositive.

Details on this clone: Other DNA variants within this sample encode the same CDR3. The chain couples TRBV27 to TRBJ2-1; D ambiguous. This CDR3 is 13 amino acids long. CDR1 and CDR2 (germline): MNHEY, SMNVEV (reference sequence). Trimming pared 6 bases from V and 0 bases from J, leaving 6 bases between. The CDR3 spells CASSLSSYNEQFF. The CDR3, as DNA: TGTGCCAGCAGCCTGAGCTCCTACAATGAGCAGTTCTTC.

V usage is TRBV6-6 and J usage is TRBJ1-1; no clear D gene. CDR3 size: 14 residues. Germline-derived CDR1 and CDR2 are MNHNY and SVGAGI (reference sequence). Trimming shortened V by 3 bases and J by 0 bases, and 8 bases separated the two germline ends. CDR3 bases: TGTGCCAGCAGTTATCGGGGTCTGAACACTGAAGCTTTCTTT. This translates into CASSYRGLNTEAFF.

This clone was recorded a few times. The chain uses TRBV10-3 and TRBJ1-5; D is uncertain. Germline V CDR1 and CDR2: ENHRY, SYGVKD. The CDR3 loop spans 14 amino acids. Trimming removed 2 bases from V and 0 bases from J, with 5 bases in between. This chain's CDR3 is CAISEVYSNQPQHF. The DNA of the CDR3 is TGTGCCATCAGTGAGGTGTATAGCAATCAGCCCCAGCATTTT.

The chain employs TRBV2 and TRBJ1-2; D possibly corresponds to TRBD1 (5 bases). The CDR3 covers 13 residues. V was trimmed by 2 bases and J by 1 base, leaving 5 bases between them. The germline gives CDR1 SNHLY, CDR2 FYNNEI. For the CDR3, the DNA is TGTGCCAGCAGTGAACAGGGTAACTATGGCTACACCTTC. As protein: CASSEQGNYGYTF.

This clone was seen only once. V and J are TRBV6-1 and TRBJ2-1, with 7 positions matching TRBD2. The V and J ends lost 4 bases and 3 bases, in that order; junction bases with no gene match: 9. This CDR3 region has 16 residues. Germline values: CDR1 MNHNS, CDR2 SASEGT. The CDR3 nucleotides read TGTGCCAGCAGTGGACTCCCGCGGGGGAACTACAATGAGCAGTTCTTC. Its translation: CASSGLPRGNYNEQFF.

The genes are TRBV2 and TRBJ2-3, with TRBD2 identical over 11 bases. V shed 6 bases, J shed 7 bases, and the junction held 15 bases outside the gene matches. This CDR3 spans 17 amino acids. Germline values: CDR1 SNHLY, CDR2 FYNNEI. In DNA form, the CDR3 reads TGTGCCAGCAGCGCAGTGGTGTCTAGCGGGGGGTTGAATACGCAGTATTTT. Residues: CASSAVVSSGGLNTQYF.

This clone was seen a single time. V is TRBV7-6 and J is TRBJ1-1, with 9 bases identical to TRBD1. The germline V gene has CDR1 SGHVS and CDR2 FNYEAQ. This CDR3 contains 16 residues. V lost 4 bases to trimming and J lost 5 bases; unmatched junction nucleotides: 11. CDR3 sequence reads: CASSSSGTGKVTEAFF. CDR3 in DNA: TGTGCCAGCAGCTCTTCCGGGACAGGGAAGGTAACTGAAGCTTTCTTT.

The chain employs TRBV5-1 and TRBJ2-5; a weak D match, TRBD1 (6 bases). This CDR3 is built from 14 residues. V shed 5 bases and J shed 0 bases, with 11 bases lying between them. Germline loops: CDR1 SGHRS, CDR2 YFSETQ. The CDR3 is CASSDGQHQETQYF. For the CDR3, the DNA is TGCGCCAGCAGTGACGGACAGCACCAAGAGACCCAGTACTTC.